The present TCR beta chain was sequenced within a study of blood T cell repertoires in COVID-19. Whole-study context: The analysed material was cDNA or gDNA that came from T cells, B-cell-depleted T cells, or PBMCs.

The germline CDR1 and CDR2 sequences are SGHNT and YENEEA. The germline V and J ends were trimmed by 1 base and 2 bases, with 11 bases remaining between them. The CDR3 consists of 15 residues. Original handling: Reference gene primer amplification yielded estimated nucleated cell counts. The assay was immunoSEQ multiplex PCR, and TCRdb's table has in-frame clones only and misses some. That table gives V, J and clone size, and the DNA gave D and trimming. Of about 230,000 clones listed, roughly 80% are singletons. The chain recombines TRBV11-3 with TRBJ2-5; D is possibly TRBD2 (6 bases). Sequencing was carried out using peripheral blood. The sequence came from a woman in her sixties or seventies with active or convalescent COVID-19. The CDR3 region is CASSLGGTSQETQYF. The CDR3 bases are TGTGCCAGCAGCTTAGGGGGGACTTCGCAAGAGACCCAGTACTTC.